This TCR beta chain was retrieved from a study of cytomegalovirus exposure and HLA in healthy donors. Whole-study results and caveats: Diagnosis of cytomegalovirus status made by the classifier reportedly showed high specificity and sensitivity. Later on, an analysis showed TCR association rates differing by HLA locus, with DRB1 the most and HLA-C the fewest. A later analysis showed that HLA-associated TCR beta chains had undergone more clonal expansion than equally common others.

A remark on this clone: What it binds is not known.

PCR amplification relied on 60 Vbeta primers (plus 13 Jbeta primers). TCRdb keeps only in-frame clones here, not all; method: immunoSEQ multiplex PCR. The sample has 100,000 or so clones, less than 85% seen once. What was sequenced was PBMCs. This TCR came from a man in his forties or fifties in good health and CMV-seropositive.

This CDR3 is CASSYWTGAETQYF. Here the CDR3 DNA reads TGTGCCAGCAGCTACTGGACAGGGGCGGAGACCCAGTACTTC. The gene calls are TRBV7-8 and TRBJ2-5; 9 positions match TRBD1. Germline values: CDR1 SGHVS, CDR2 FQNEAQ. The CDR3 contains 14 residues. J was trimmed by 5 bases and V by 4 bases; bases with no gene match: 5.